Below are 13 T cell receptor beta chains sequenced from a single sample in a study of early T cells in non-severe SARS-CoV-2 infection. Using its own MiXCR run on the 5' RACE reads, TCRdb lists one record per CDR3 protein. The table has roughly 24,000 distinct CDR3 sequences, about 3.7% seen once. Sequencing was done on a sample of whole blood. The source of these receptors is an adult who was a healthcare worker with PCR-confirmed SARS-CoV-2 infection or an uninfected control (not recorded which).

This clonotype was seen at least ten times. The rearrangement joins TRBV12-3 or TRBV12-4 to TRBJ1-5; D is perhaps TRBD1 (6 bases). This CDR3 is 13 amino acids long. Trimming left V 9 bases short and J 5 bases short, with 14 bases between. In DNA, the CDR3 is TGTGCCAGTCCCCCAGGGGATTATCAGCCCCAGCATTTT. This codes for CASPPGDYQPQHF.

There are many counts of this clonotype. The chain carries TRBV12-5 and TRBJ1-2; D is possibly TRBD1 (5 bases). Per the germline V gene, CDR1 is LGHNT and CDR2 is FRNRAP. V was cut by 2 bases and J by 7 bases, with 11 bases left in between. This CDR3 comprises 13 residues. The CDR3 sequence is CASGLPPGFGYTF. The CDR3 DNA reads as TGTGCTAGTGGTTTGCCCCCAGGGTTTGGCTACACCTTC.

The genes are TRBV5-1 and TRBJ2-1, with D possibly being TRBD2 (5 bases). Per the germline V gene, CDR1 is SGHRS and CDR2 is YFSETQ. CDR3 size: 15 residues. The ends were cut back, 2 bases at V and 5 bases at J, with 14 bases in the middle. The CDR3 spells CASSLLDVFNNEQFF. The CDR3 DNA reads TGCGCCAGCAGCTTACTAGATGTCTTTAACAATGAGCAGTTCTTC.

This clonotype was seen repeatedly, ten times or more. The chain uses TRBV6-5 and TRBJ1-6; D possibly corresponds to TRBD1 (5 bases). V shed 6 bases and J shed 13 bases, with 28 bases lying between them. This CDR3 region has 17 residues. The germline V gene has CDR1 MNHEY and CDR2 SVGAGI. CDR3 DNA sequence: TGTGCCAGCAGGAATTCGCCGGCCGGACACGGTATTAGGCCCCTCCACTTT. Translation gives CASRNSPAGHGIRPLHF.

This clonotype occurred many times. V gene TRBV20-1 combines with J gene TRBJ2-1, with 12 positions matching TRBD2. The V gene's germline CDR1 is DFQATT and CDR2 SNEGSKA (reference sequence). The CDR3 extends over 14 amino acids. V lost 4 bases, J lost 3 bases, and 1 base stayed unmatched. The CDR3 DNA follows: TGCAGTGCTACTAGCGGGAGGGACTACAATGAGCAGTTCTTC. Encoded protein: CSATSGRDYNEQFF.

This clonotype was observed many times. The genes are TRBV29-1 and TRBJ1-1; D is possibly TRBD1 (6 bases). The CDR3 sequence is 13 residues long. Germline lookup yields CDR1 SQVTM and CDR2 ANQGSEA. V dropped 1 base and J dropped 1 base, with 7 bases sitting between them. The CDR3 nucleotides are TGCAGCGTTGAAGCAGGGGCGAACACTGAAGCTTTCTTT. This codes for CSVEAGANTEAFF.

This clonotype was counted ten times or more. The chain couples TRBV13 to TRBJ2-7, with D uncertain. With 6 bases removed from V and 7 bases from J, the gap between germline ends came to 13 bases. CDR1 PRHDT and CDR2 FYEKMQ come from the germline V gene (reference sequence). The CDR3 runs 12 residues. The CDR3 DNA is TGTGCCAGCAGTCACCGTCCTGGGGAGCAGTACTTC. Translation gives CASSHRPGEQYF.

This chain uses TRBV12-3 or TRBV12-4 with TRBJ1-2; no clear D gene. CDR3 length equals 13 residues. The V and J ends lost 6 bases and 4 bases respectively, with 12 bases between them. The CDR3 loop is CASSPRVPYGYTF. Here the CDR3 DNA reads TGTGCCAGCAGCCCAAGGGTCCCCTATGGCTACACCTTC.

This clonotype was counted at least ten times. The gene calls are TRBV18 and TRBJ1-4; D ambiguous. The CDR3 is 16 residues long. Germline assignment: CDR1 KGHSH and CDR2 LQKENI. V was trimmed by 3 bases and J by 7 bases, leaving 18 bases between them. CDR3 sequence (DNA): TGTGCCAGCTCACCTCCCGGGCCAGCCCTAAGTGAAAAACTGTTTTTT. This encodes CASSPPGPALSEKLFF.

This clonotype was detected many times. This rearrangement joins TRBV6-5 to TRBJ1-4, with D perhaps matching TRBD1 (6 bases). CDR3 length: 15 amino acids. V shed 8 bases and J shed 5 bases, with 18 bases lying between them. CDR1 is MNHEY, CDR2 SVGAGI, per germline. CDR3 region: CASRTTRGVNEKLFF. CDR3 in DNA: TGTGCCAGCCGAACCACCAGGGGTGTGAATGAAAAACTGTTTTTT.

Relative to its sample, this clonotype is medium-sized. The CDR3 region has the DNA TGTGCCAGCAGCCCTCAGGCCAGGGGCTCCTACAATGAGCAGTTCTTC. Translated, it gives CASSPQARGSYNEQFF. This chain uses TRBV5-6 with TRBJ2-1; D might be TRBD1 (6 bases). The CDR3 sequence is 16 residues long. CDR1 and CDR2 from the germline V gene are SGHDT and YYEEEE. V dropped 4 bases and J dropped 0 bases, with 14 bases sitting between them.

In its sample, this clonotype was seen many times. The chain carries TRBV29-1 and TRBJ2-7; D may correspond to TRBD1 or TRBD2 (6 bases each). This CDR3 has 12 residues. The V end lost 5 bases, the J end lost 2 bases, and 10 bases lay between the germline ends. Germline V gives CDR1 SQVTM, CDR2 ANQGSEA. CDR3 sequence: CSVNRGPYEQYF. CDR3 bases: TGCAGCGTTAACCGGGGGCCCTACGAGCAGTACTTC.

At least ten counts were recorded for this clonotype. This sequence joins TRBV4-3 and TRBJ2-1, with 13 bases fitting TRBD2. The V gene end was trimmed by 0 bases and the J gene end by 0 bases; junction bases not matched to a gene: 2. CDR3 length: 18 amino acids. CDR1 is LGHNA, CDR2 YSLEER, per germline. The CDR3 protein is CASSQDRTSGSSYNEQFF. Here the CDR3 DNA reads TGCGCCAGCAGCCAAGACCGGACTAGCGGGAGCTCCTACAATGAGCAGTTCTTC.